This passage covers 30 T cell receptor beta chains from one sample sequenced in a study of T cell responses to AZD1222 COVID-19 vaccine. Profiled with immunoSEQ multiplex PCR; TCRdb holds only in-frame clones, not every one. The sample has some 120,000 clones, approximately 80% seen once. The source material was peripheral blood, sampled 28 days after the second AZD1222 dose. The receptors stem from an adult who received the AZD1222 COVID-19 vaccine.

The chain recombines TRBV10-3 with TRBJ1-2; 9 bases fit TRBD1. CDR1 is ENHRY, CDR2 SYGVKD, per germline. V lost 9 bases and J lost 4; bases outside the gene matches: 6. This CDR3 is built from 13 residues. CDR3 DNA: TGTGCCATTTGGACAGGGGAATTCTATGGCTACACCTTC. Translated, it gives CAIWTGEFYGYTF.

The chain couples TRBV19 to TRBJ1-4; D possibly corresponds to TRBD1 (5 bases). The CDR3 length is 12 residues. V gave up 9 bases and J gave up 4 bases, with 9 bases separating them. CDR1 LNHDA and CDR2 SQIVND come from the germline V gene (reference sequence). This CDR3 is CASSGINEKLFF. The CDR3 bases are TGTGCCAGCTCAGGGATTAATGAAAAACTGTTTTTT.

This clone has only one observation. The rearrangement links TRBV5-6 to TRBJ1-2, with unresolved D. V dropped 0 bases and J dropped 4 bases, with 10 bases sitting between them. Germline CDR1 is SGHDT and CDR2 is YYEEEE. The CDR3 runs to 14 residues. CDR3 amino acids: CASSLDGTSYGYTF. CDR3 nucleotide sequence: TGTGCCAGCAGCTTGGATGGCACCTCCTATGGCTACACCTTC.

The CDR3 DNA sequence: TGCGCCAGCAGCCATGGCAACAGGGGTGACACTGAAGCTTTCTTT. It is translated as CASSHGNRGDTEAFF. The chain joins TRBV4-1 to TRBJ1-1; 7 bases agree with TRBD1. Germline CDR1 and CDR2: MGHRA and YSYEKL. The CDR3 has 15 amino acids. The J segment lost 3 bases and the V segment lost 3 bases, leaving 7 bases of the junction unmatched.

The chain couples TRBV2 to TRBJ1-1; TRBD1 matches at 7 bases. Germline V gene data show CDR1 as SNHLY and CDR2 as FYNNEI. V lost 7 bases to trimming and J lost 5 bases; unmatched junction nucleotides: 4. This CDR3 is 12 amino acids long. The CDR3 coding sequence is TGTGCCAGCAAGGGACAGATAACTGAAGCTTTCTTT. It specifies CASKGQITEAFF.

J is TRBJ1-2 and V is TRBV6-5, with 11 nucleotides matching TRBD1. Unmatched junction bases numbered 4, after V lost 5 bases and J lost 8 bases. This CDR3 contains 13 residues. CDR1 is MNHEY, CDR2 SVGAGI, per germline. CDR3 in amino acids: CASSLDRGLGYTF. CDR3 DNA sequence: TGTGCCAGCAGTCTGGACAGGGGGCTCGGCTACACCTTC.

V and J are TRBV2 and TRBJ1-2; D might be TRBD1 (6 bases). The length of the CDR3 is 13 residues. Trimming cost V 7 bases and J 6 bases, with 15 bases left between them. Germline V CDR1 and CDR2: SNHLY, FYNNEI. CDR3 loop: CASKDPGENGYTF. The CDR3 DNA reads as TGTGCCAGCAAAGATCCAGGGGAGAATGGCTACACCTTC. The full variable domain, in which reference TRBV2 and TRBJ1-2 provide the parts outside the CDR3, is EPEVTQTPSHQVTQMGQEVILRCVPISNHLYFYWYRQILGQKVEFLVSFYNNEISEKSEIFDDQFSVERPDGSNFTLKIRSTKLEDSAMYFCASKDPGENGYTFGSGTRLTVV.

The genes are TRBV3-1 (or the pseudogene TRBV3-2) and TRBJ1-6; tentatively, D is TRBD1 (5 bases). Germline values: CDR1 LGHDT, CDR2 YNNKEL (reference sequence). Trimming took off 1 base at V and 15 bases at J, with 16 bases between the two ends. The CDR3 covers 14 residues. In nucleotides, the CDR3 is TGTGCCAGCAGCCAAGGACGGGGGGTGTCGAACCTCCACTTT. It translates to CASSQGRGVSNLHF.

The chain carries TRBV30 and TRBJ1-6, with D possibly TRBD1 on 6 matching bases. Deletions cut 3 bases from V and 14 bases from J, with 20 bases between. The CDR3 contains 14 residues. Germline lookup yields CDR1 GTSNPN and CDR2 SVGIG (reference sequence). The CDR3 DNA reads as TGTGCCTGGAGAAGAGGGACAACGGCGAGGGCCCTCCACTTT. Amino acid sequence: CAWRRGTTARALHF.

This clone was observed a handful of times. The chain has TRBV28 and TRBJ1-5; D is uncertain. The length of the CDR3 is 16 residues. Per the germline V gene, CDR1 is MDHEN and CDR2 is SYDVKM. The V gene lost 3 bases and the J gene lost 4 bases, with 16 bases spanning the gap. The CDR3, as DNA: TGTGCCAGCAGTTTCCCCCTGGAGTGGGGAAATCAGCCCCAGCATTTT. It encodes CASSFPLEWGNQPQHF. The full variable domain, with the rest looked up from reference TRBV28 and TRBJ1-5, is DVKVTQSSRYLVKRTGEKVFLECVQDMDHENMFWYRQDPGLGLRLIYFSYDVKMKEKGDIPEGYSVSREKKERFSLILESASTNQTSMYLCASSFPLEWGNQPQHFGDGTRLSIL.

This rearrangement joins TRBV5-1 to TRBJ1-3; D gene ambiguous. Germline lookup yields CDR1 SGHRS and CDR2 YFSETQ. The CDR3 has 15 residues. Trimming took off 3 bases at V and 1 base at J, with 11 bases between the two ends. CDR3 DNA: TGCGCCAGCAGCTCCGGACGGAGTTCTGGAAACACCATATATTTT. Its protein product is CASSSGRSSGNTIYF.

The CDR3 DNA reads TGTGCCAGCAGTAACCCCGTTCGGCCCCAGCATTTT. Translated, it gives CASSNPVRPQHF. The J gene is TRBJ1-5, the V gene TRBV6-2 or TRBV6-3, with D hard to call. This CDR3 contains 12 residues. Trimming took off 5 bases at V and 9 bases at J, with 11 bases between the two ends. Germline lookup yields CDR1 MNHEY and CDR2 SVGEGT.

Only a few counts were recorded for this clone. The chain couples TRBV3-1 (or the pseudogene TRBV3-2) to TRBJ2-2; 8 positions agree with TRBD1. The V gene's germline CDR1 is LGHDT and CDR2 YNNKEL (reference sequence). The V gene end was trimmed by 4 bases and the J gene end by 3 bases; junction bases not matched to a gene: 7. The CDR3 is 16 residues long. DNA for the CDR3: TGTGCCAGCAGCCTAGCTAGGACAGGGCACACCGGGGAGCTGTTTTTT. It is translated as CASSLARTGHTGELFF.

The chain joins TRBV10-1 to TRBJ1-2; D perhaps matches TRBD1 (5 bases). CDR3 length equals 14 residues. From germline, CDR1 is WNHNN and CDR2 SYGVQD (reference sequence). V was shortened by 0 bases and J by 7 bases, with 12 bases between the two germline ends. This chain's CDR3 is CASSESRQGGGYTF. The CDR3 DNA reads as TGCGCCAGCAGTGAGTCGAGGCAGGGCGGTGGCTACACCTTC.

This clone was observed a single time. The V call is TRBV5-1, the J call TRBJ2-1; the match to TRBD2 covers 10 bases. The CDR3 is 15 amino acids. Unmatched junction bases numbered 6, after V lost 0 bases and J lost 9 bases. The germline gives CDR1 SGHRS, CDR2 YFSETQ. CDR3 residues: CASSLDASGGREQFF. As DNA, the CDR3 is TGCGCCAGCAGCTTGGATGCTAGCGGGGGACGTGAGCAGTTCTTC.

The genes are TRBV4-1 and TRBJ2-5, with unresolved D. Trimming pared 0 bases from V and 4 bases from J, leaving 9 bases between. CDR3 size: 14 residues. The V gene's germline CDR1 is MGHRA and CDR2 YSYEKL. CDR3 DNA sequence: TGCGCCAGCAGCCAAGATAGGCAGAGAGAGACCCAGTACTTC. This gives the protein CASSQDRQRETQYF.

This clone was detected once. The chain uses TRBV6-2 or TRBV6-3 and TRBJ2-7; D ambiguous. The CDR3 is 12 amino acids. Germline-derived CDR1 and CDR2 are MNHEY and SVGEGT. V gave up 2 bases and J gave up 4 bases, with 6 bases separating them. In DNA form, the CDR3 reads TGTGCCAGCAGTTACAAGAGTTACGAGCAGTACTTC. Protein: CASSYKSYEQYF.

The V and J genes are TRBV19 and TRBJ2-3; no clear D gene. V gave up 0 bases and J gave up 8 bases, with 12 bases separating them. Germline lookup yields CDR1 LNHDA and CDR2 SQIVND (reference sequence). The CDR3 sequence is 14 residues long. CDR3 in DNA: TGTGCCAGTAGTATAGATCCTCAAGTCGGTACGCAGTATTTT. This encodes CASSIDPQVGTQYF. The variable domain in full, completed from reference TRBV19 and TRBJ2-3, reads DGGITQSPKYLFRKEGQNVTLSCEQNLNHDAMYWYRQDPGQGLRLIYYSQIVNDFQKGDIAEGYSVSREKKESFPLTVTSAQKNPTAFYLCASSIDPQVGTQYFGPGTRLTVL.

The CDR3 DNA reads as TGTGCCAGAAGCCCCAAGGGAGGGGCCAAGGATCAGCCCCAGCATTTT. Translating gives CARSPKGGAKDQPQHF. The chain joins TRBV5-3 to TRBJ1-5; a possible D gene is TRBD1 (5 bases). TRBV5-3 is an ORF, with its function uncertain. The CDR3 extends over 16 amino acids. The V end lost 4 bases, the J end lost 5 bases, and 19 bases lay between the germline ends.

The CDR3 DNA sequence: TGCGCCAGCAGCCGAAAGGCGGGGGGTGGCACCGGGGAGCTGTTTTTT. It encodes CASSRKAGGGTGELFF. V is TRBV4-1 and J is TRBJ2-2; 8 bases map to TRBD2. Per germline, CDR1 MGHRA and CDR2 YSYEKL. The CDR3 covers 16 residues. Germline trimming cut 4 bases from V and 4 bases from J; bases unmatched to any gene: 8.

The V gene is TRBV13, the J gene TRBJ1-6; the match to TRBD1 covers 8 bases. The CDR3 runs to 16 residues. The ends lost 6 bases at V and 7 bases at J; junction bases unmatched: 11. CDR1 is PRHDT, CDR2 FYEKMQ, per germline (reference sequence). The CDR3 is CASRSGGEGWNSPLHF. The CDR3 DNA is TGTGCCAGCAGATCAGGGGGCGAGGGTTGGAATTCACCCCTCCACTTT.

The rearrangement links TRBV19 to TRBJ1-1; 7 bases agree with TRBD1. Germline V gene data show CDR1 as LNHDA and CDR2 as SQIVND (reference sequence). V gave up 0 bases and J gave up 0 bases; unmatched junction bases: 4. The CDR3 has 16 residues. Here the CDR3 reads CASSIDIGQVNTEAFF. As DNA, the CDR3 is TGTGCCAGTAGTATAGACATTGGACAGGTGAACACTGAAGCTTTCTTT.

V is TRBV6-5 and J is TRBJ1-1; perhaps TRBD1 as D (6 bases). The ends were cut back, 7 bases at V and 8 bases at J, with 20 bases in the middle. The CDR3 has 14 residues. Germline V gene data show CDR1 as MNHEY and CDR2 as SVGAGI. The DNA of the CDR3 is TGTGCCAGCAATCCTACAGGGTATGGGCCCGAAGCTTTCTTT. It codes for CASNPTGYGPEAFF.

The V and J genes are TRBV28 and TRBJ2-1; the match to TRBD1 covers 7 bases. The germline V gene encodes CDR1 MDHEN and CDR2 SYDVKM. The junction had 5 bases not matched to a gene; V was cut back by 1 base and J by 14 bases. This CDR3 has 12 amino acids. CDR3 loop: CASSLSRGREFF. The CDR3 nucleotides are TGTGCCAGCAGTTTATCGAGGGGGCGCGAGTTCTTC.

The chain carries TRBV28 and TRBJ1-5, with a tentative D call TRBD1 (6 bases). The CDR3 sequence is 15 residues long. Trimming removed 7 bases from V and 4 bases from J, with 17 bases in between. CDR1 MDHEN and CDR2 SYDVKM come from the germline V gene. The CDR3 protein is CASKVPDRSNQPQHF. The CDR3, as DNA: TGTGCCAGCAAAGTCCCAGACAGGTCAAATCAGCCCCAGCATTTT.

The chain links TRBV4-3 to TRBJ2-1; TRBD2 matches at 8 bases. Unmatched junction bases numbered 8, after V lost 2 bases and J lost 8 bases. Germline CDR1 reads LGHNA; CDR2 reads YSLEER. The CDR3 consists of 15 residues. CDR3 nucleotides: TGCGCCAGCAGCCAAAGCCGAATAGCGGGGTATGAGCAGTTCTTC. Amino acid sequence: CASSQSRIAGYEQFF.

This chain joins TRBV5-1 and TRBJ2-2; tentative D call: TRBD1 (5 bases). Deletions cut 5 bases from V and 4 bases from J, with 15 bases between. The CDR3 covers 15 residues. Germline-derived CDR1 and CDR2 are SGHRS and YFSETQ. Here the CDR3 reads CASRTLDSGTGELFF. The CDR3 DNA follows: TGCGCCAGCAGGACACTCGACAGTGGCACCGGGGAGCTGTTTTTT.

This clone was counted a single time. This rearrangement joins TRBV12-3 or TRBV12-4 to TRBJ2-5, with TRBD2 as a possible D gene (5 bases). The ends were cut back, 3 bases at V and 5 bases at J, with 10 bases in the middle. The CDR3 runs to 13 residues. CDR3 amino acids: CASSLMEAETQYF. CDR3 bases: TGTGCCAGCAGTTTGATGGAGGCGGAGACCCAGTACTTC.

The chain is built from TRBV19 and TRBJ1-2, with a weak D call TRBD1 (5 bases). CDR3 length equals 15 residues. Trimming shortened V by 5 bases and J by 5 bases, and 18 bases separated the two germline ends. Germline-derived CDR1 and CDR2 are LNHDA and SQIVND (reference sequence). The CDR3 nucleotides are TGTGCCAGTAGTCCCCCGGGACGCGGAATTTATGGCTACACCTTC. Its protein is CASSPPGRGIYGYTF.

V gene TRBV15 combines with J gene TRBJ1-1; D may be TRBD1 (5 bases). Germline CDR1 reads LNHNV; CDR2 reads YYDKDF (reference sequence). Trimming took off 1 base at V and 0 bases at J, with 18 bases between the two ends. This CDR3 is built from 18 residues. The CDR3 nucleotides are TGTGCCACCAGCAGAGCCCCAGGGACCTTCCGGATGAACACTGAAGCTTTCTTT. This encodes CATSRAPGTFRMNTEAFF. The full variable domain, with the rest looked up from reference TRBV15 and TRBJ1-1, is DAMVIQNPRYQVTQFGKPVTLSCSQTLNHNVMYWYQQKSSQAPKLLFHYYDKDFNNEADTPDNFQSRRPNTSFCFLDIRSPGLGDTAMYLCATSRAPGTFRMNTEAFFGQGTRLTVV.